The source of this T cell receptor beta chain is a study of shared clonotypes between healthy human individuals. Sequencing was performed with immunoSEQ multiplex PCR; in TCRdb, only in-frame clones are kept and a portion is missing. The top ten clones hold 24% of a sample with about 680,000 clones, just over 90% of them seen once. Germline CDR1 reads SGHTA; CDR2 reads FQGNSA. There are 16 residues in the CDR3. V was pared by 5 bases and J by 3 bases, with 20 bases between. Naive CD8 cells, CD45RO-negative and positively selected for CCR7, excluded terminally differentiated effector memory CD45RA+ cells.

The receptor's source is a man aged 25 to 40 in good health. The specimen sequenced was naive CD8+ T cells sorted from blood. J is TRBJ2-7 and V is TRBV7-2, with D maybe TRBD1 (6 bases). The CDR3 loop reads CASSPSGSAGVYEQYF. The CDR3 DNA reads TGTGCCAGCAGCCCGAGTGGGTCGGCAGGGGTCTACGAGCAGTACTTC.